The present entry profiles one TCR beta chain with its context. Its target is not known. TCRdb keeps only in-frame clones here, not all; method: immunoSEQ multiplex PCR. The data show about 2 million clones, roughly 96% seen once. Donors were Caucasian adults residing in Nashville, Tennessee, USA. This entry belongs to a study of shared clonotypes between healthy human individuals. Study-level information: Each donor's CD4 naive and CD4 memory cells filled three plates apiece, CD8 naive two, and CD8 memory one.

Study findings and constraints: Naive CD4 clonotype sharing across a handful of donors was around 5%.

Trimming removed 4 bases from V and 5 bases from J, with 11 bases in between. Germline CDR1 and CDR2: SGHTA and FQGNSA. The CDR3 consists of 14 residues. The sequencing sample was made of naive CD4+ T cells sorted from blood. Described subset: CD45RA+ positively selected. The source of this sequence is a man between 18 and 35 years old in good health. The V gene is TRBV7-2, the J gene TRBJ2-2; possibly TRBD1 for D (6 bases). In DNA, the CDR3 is TGTGCCAGCAGCTCACAGGGTTGGACCGGGGAGCTGTTTTTT. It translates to CASSSQGWTGELFF.